Presented here are 23 T cell receptor beta chains from one specimen sequenced in a study of cytomegalovirus exposure and HLA in healthy donors. Primers included in the PCR were 60 Vbeta and 13 Jbeta primers. Sequenced by immunoSEQ multiplex PCR; TCRdb stores in-frame clones only, minus some. The table lists roughly 190,000 clones, under 85% of them singletons. The sequenced sample was PBMCs. Every receptor here comes from a young woman in good health and CMV-seronegative.

The rearrangement links TRBV28 to TRBJ1-1; TRBD1 matches at 7 bases. CDR1 MDHEN and CDR2 SYDVKM come from the germline V gene. With 7 bases clipped from V and 5 bases from J, the junction kept 7 bases outside the gene matches. The CDR3 contains 13 residues. The CDR3: CASTGGTLTEAFF. The CDR3, as DNA: TGTGCCAGCACAGGGGGGACTCTAACTGAAGCTTTCTTT.

This clone was counted only a few times. The CDR3 region is CSVESDSSSYEQYF. The DNA for the CDR3 is TGCAGCGTTGAATCGGACTCCAGCTCCTACGAGCAGTACTTC. The chain has TRBV29-1 and TRBJ2-7, with D tentatively TRBD2 (5 bases). The germline V gene encodes CDR1 SQVTM and CDR2 ANQGSEA. V dropped 2 bases and J dropped 0 bases, with 11 bases sitting between them. The CDR3 is 14 residues long.

J is TRBJ2-3 and V is TRBV30; the match to TRBD2 covers 9 bases. In germline, CDR1 is GTSNPN, CDR2 SVGIG (reference sequence). The CDR3 has 13 residues. CDR3 nucleotides: TGTGCTTTTAGCGGGAGTGGCGCAGATACGCAGTATTTT. Protein: CAFSGSGADTQYF.

The chain links TRBV25-1 to TRBJ2-7; 10 nucleotides agree with TRBD1. This CDR3 region has 18 residues. The V gene's germline CDR1 is MGHDK and CDR2 SYGVNS. The V gene end was trimmed by 3 bases and the J gene end by 2 bases; junction bases not matched to a gene: 13. CDR3 nucleotide sequence: TGTGCCAGCAGTGACTCTTACACCGGGACAGGGGACCCCTACGAGCAGTACTTC. Protein: CASSDSYTGTGDPYEQYF.

The chain joins TRBV27 to TRBJ1-3, with D perhaps matching TRBD1 (6 bases). Deletions cut 6 bases from V and 3 bases from J, with 15 bases between. Germline V gives CDR1 MNHEY, CDR2 SMNVEV (reference sequence). The CDR3 is made up of 15 amino acids. CDR3 region: CASSPGGGYGNTIYF. The CDR3 region has the DNA TGTGCCAGCAGCCCCGGGGGGGGCTATGGAAACACCATATATTTT.

The sample holds a few counts of this clone. The chain links TRBV14 to TRBJ1-1; D is uncertain. Germline CDR1 SGHDN, CDR2 FVKESK. This CDR3 spans 17 amino acids. V was cut by 2 bases and J by 0 bases, with 16 bases left in between. In DNA form, the CDR3 reads TGTGCCAGCAGCCAACCCTACGCGGAACACATGAACACTGAAGCTTTCTTT. It specifies CASSQPYAEHMNTEAFF.

This chain joins TRBV5-1 and TRBJ2-3; the match to TRBD2 covers 12 bases. The germline CDR1 and CDR2 sequences are SGHRS and YFSETQ. This CDR3 spans 18 amino acids. The trim removed 4 bases at V and 8 bases at J, leaving 17 bases unmatched. The CDR3 here is CASSDIILAGGHGSTQYF. The CDR3 coding sequence is TGCGCCAGCAGCGATATCATTCTAGCGGGGGGGCACGGGAGTACGCAGTATTTT. The full variable domain, with the rest looked up from reference TRBV5-1 and TRBJ2-3, is KAGVTQTPRYLIKTRGQQVTLSCSPISGHRSVSWYQQTPGQGLQFLFEYFSETQRNKGNFPGRFSGRQFSNSRSEMNVSTLELGDSALYLCASSDIILAGGHGSTQYFGPGTRLTVL.

The V and J genes are TRBV13 and TRBJ1-2; a possible D gene is TRBD1 (5 bases). Germline-derived CDR1 and CDR2 are PRHDT and FYEKMQ (reference sequence). Trimming took 2 bases from V and 8 from J, leaving 12 bases between them. There are 13 residues in the CDR3. CDR3 nucleotides: TGTGCCAGCAGCTTAAGGTCGGGGGGAGGCTACACCTTC. Its protein product is CASSLRSGGGYTF.

The rearrangement uses TRBV14 and TRBJ2-1; tentatively, D is TRBD2 (6 bases). The CDR3 has 13 residues. Per germline, CDR1 SGHDN and CDR2 FVKESK. V lost 5 bases to trimming and J lost 7 bases, with 12 bases between them. The CDR3 nucleotides are TGTGCCAGCAGCATCGGGACTTGGAATGAGCAGTTCTTC. Translation: CASSIGTWNEQFF.

The chain is built from TRBV6-1 and TRBJ1-2, with 10 bases that match TRBD1. This CDR3 is built from 14 residues. The V and J ends lost 6 bases and 5 bases, in that order; junction bases with no gene match: 6. Per the germline V gene, CDR1 is MNHNS and CDR2 is SASEGT. CDR3 protein: CASSQDRGVYGYTF. The CDR3 bases are TGTGCCAGCAGCCAGGACAGGGGGGTTTATGGCTACACCTTC.

CDR3 amino acids: CASSKSGGAGETQYF. CDR3 bases: TGTGCCAGCAGCAAAAGCGGGGGGGCTGGGGAGACCCAGTACTTC. This chain links TRBV5-6 with TRBJ2-5; TRBD2 matches 10 bases. With 4 bases clipped from V and 5 bases from J, the junction kept 8 bases outside the gene matches. The CDR3 totals 15 residues. Per the germline V gene, CDR1 is SGHDT and CDR2 is YYEEEE. Using reference TRBV5-6 and TRBJ2-5 for the parts outside the CDR3, the full variable domain is DAGVTQSPTHLIKTRGQQVTLRCSPKSGHDTVSWYQQALGQGPQFIFQYYEEEERQRGNFPDRFSGHQFPNYSSELNVNALLLGDSALYLCASSKSGGAGETQYFGPGTRLLVL.

V usage is TRBV18 and J usage is TRBJ2-1; TRBD2 agrees at 11 bases. The CDR3 loop spans 17 amino acids. Unmatched junction bases numbered 5, after V lost 0 bases and J lost 4 bases. CDR1 and CDR2 (germline): KGHSH, LQKENI. The CDR3 region has the DNA TGTGCCAGCTCACCACCCTCGGGGACTAGCGGATACAATGAGCAGTTCTTC. This sequence encodes CASSPPSGTSGYNEQFF.

The gene calls are TRBV28 and TRBJ1-3, with D perhaps matching TRBD1 (5 bases). CDR3 length: 15 amino acids. Trimming shortened V by 5 bases and J by 0 bases, and 11 bases separated the two germline ends. CDR1 and CDR2 (germline): MDHEN, SYDVKM. DNA for the CDR3: TGTGCCAGCAGTATCCGACAGAACTCTGGAAACACCATATATTTT. Its translation is CASSIRQNSGNTIYF.

The V call is TRBV6-1, the J call TRBJ1-6; 9 nucleotides agree with TRBD1. V shed 4 bases, J shed 7 bases, and the junction held 8 bases outside the gene matches. CDR3 length: 16 amino acids. Germline CDR1 MNHNS, CDR2 SASEGT. The CDR3, as DNA: TGTGCCAGCAGTGGGTACAGGGGGCCGGGGAATTCACCCCTCCACTTT. Its protein is CASSGYRGPGNSPLHF.

The chain employs TRBV7-9 and TRBJ1-1; the D gene is possibly TRBD1 (6 bases). The V gene's germline CDR1 is SEHNR and CDR2 FQNEAQ (reference sequence). CDR3 size: 17 residues. Trimming left V 5 bases short and J 1 base short, with 20 bases between. CDR3 region: CASSPQSGAVRNTEAFF. In DNA form, the CDR3 reads TGTGCCAGCAGCCCCCAGTCAGGGGCTGTAAGGAACACTGAAGCTTTCTTT.

The chain recombines TRBV18 with TRBJ2-2; D unclear. The V end lost 1 base, the J end lost 3 bases, and 6 bases lay between the germline ends. Germline CDR1 is KGHSH and CDR2 is LQKENI. The CDR3 consists of 14 residues. CDR3 nucleotides: TGTGCCAGCTCACCACTAATAGACACCGGGGAGCTGTTTTTT. It encodes CASSPLIDTGELFF.

The sample holds a few counts of this clone. J is TRBJ1-2 and V is TRBV9, with 12 positions matching TRBD1. CDR1 and CDR2 (germline): SGDLS, YYNGEE. Trimming cost V 2 bases and J 8 bases; bases outside gene matches: 4. The CDR3 length is 14 residues. The DNA for the CDR3 is TGTGCCAGCAGCGTCGGGACAGGGGGCACGGGCTACACCTTC. Translation: CASSVGTGGTGYTF.

The V gene is TRBV7-8, the J gene TRBJ1-2; tentatively, D is TRBD1 (5 bases). The CDR3 is 15 residues long. Germline values: CDR1 SGHVS, CDR2 FQNEAQ. V lost 1 base and J lost 1, with 10 bases in between. CDR3 in amino acids: CASSLEGFFNYGYTF. The DNA for the CDR3 is TGTGCCAGCAGCTTAGAGGGGTTTTTTAACTATGGCTACACCTTC.

The chain carries TRBV2 and TRBJ1-6; no clear D. This CDR3 spans 13 amino acids. Germline CDR1 reads SNHLY; CDR2 reads FYNNEI. The V and J ends lost 7 bases and 7 bases respectively, with 11 bases between them. The CDR3 coding sequence is TGTGCCAGCATCCGGGAGAAGAATTCACCCCTCCACTTT. Residues: CASIREKNSPLHF.

A single count supports this clone. V and J are TRBV28 and TRBJ1-3, with D possibly being TRBD1 (6 bases). The CDR3 is 17 residues long. CDR1 and CDR2 from the germline V gene are MDHEN and SYDVKM. V was clipped by 2 bases and J by 0 bases, with 14 bases between them. CDR3 amino acids: CASSLLTGIGSGNTIYF. For the CDR3, the DNA is TGTGCCAGCAGTTTACTTACAGGGATAGGCTCTGGAAACACCATATATTTT.

This chain uses TRBV5-4 with TRBJ2-3; 7 bases fit TRBD1. The junction had 4 bases not matched to a gene; V was cut back by 1 base and J by 2 bases. Germline CDR1 reads SGHNT; CDR2 reads YYREEE (reference sequence). This CDR3 is 15 amino acids long. CDR3 loop: CASSLMGQSTDTQYF. As DNA, the CDR3 is TGTGCCAGCAGCTTGATGGGACAGTCCACAGATACGCAGTATTTT.

The gene calls are TRBV15 and TRBJ2-2; 8 bases are a match to TRBD1. CDR1 is LNHNV, CDR2 YYDKDF, per germline (reference sequence). CDR3 length: 17 residues. The J segment lost 6 bases and the V segment lost 4 bases, leaving 13 bases of the junction unmatched. The CDR3 DNA sequence: TGTGCCACCAGCACTACTCAGGACAGGGTGTTTCCCGGGGAGCTGTTTTTT. It encodes CATSTTQDRVFPGELFF.

The gene calls are TRBV9 and TRBJ1-2, with TRBD1 matching over 9 bases. Germline CDR1 is SGDLS and CDR2 is YYNGEE. This CDR3 is built from 18 residues. V dropped 0 bases and J dropped 2; count of bases not matched to a gene: 11. The CDR3 protein is CASSVDPGDRGLNYGYTF. The CDR3 DNA reads TGTGCCAGCAGCGTAGACCCTGGAGACAGGGGGTTGAACTATGGCTACACCTTC.